Listed below are T cell receptor beta chains from one sample, sequenced in a study of blood T cell repertoires in COVID-19. This table comes from immunoSEQ multiplex PCR, and its TCRdb copy is limited to in-frame clones, with some not included. The data contain 12,000 or so clones, roughly four fifths of them singletons. Sample: peripheral blood. These receptors originate from a man of 80 years or more with acute or convalescent COVID-19. Both conserved end residues are part of each CDR3.

len: 18
v_gene: TRBV27
CDR3aa: CASSLYGTGGTIGEKLFF

len: 16
v_gene: TRBV23-1
CDR3aa: CASSQCYRVFNQPQHF

len: 13
v_gene: TRBV2
CDR3aa: CASRGTGVSEQFF

len: 16
v_gene: TRBV18
CDR3aa: CASSPRGTGGNQPQHF

len: 15
v_gene: TRBV28
CDR3aa: CASKAPGSLNQPQHF

len: 14
v_gene: TRBV4-2
CDR3aa: CASSHGLEADTQYF

len: 14
v_gene: TRBV9
CDR3aa: CASSVSARGSGYTF

len: 11
v_gene: TRBV29-1
CDR3aa: CSVMTGDGYTF

len: 13
v_gene: TRBV6-5
CDR3aa: CASGDRFYYEQYF

len: 14
v_gene: TRBV3-1/TRBV3-2
CDR3aa: CASSQVAIGNTIYF

len: 15
v_gene: TRBV7-8
CDR3aa: CASSPPGTAPYEQYF

len: 15
v_gene: TRBV5-1
CDR3aa: CASSPTESRGYGYTF

len: 13
v_gene: TRBV6-5
CDR3aa: CASRTGAAGELFF

len: 19
v_gene: TRBV6-1
CDR3aa: CASSALASGGASGANVLTF

len: 13
v_gene: TRBV30
CDR3aa: CAVDRGGYYGYTF

len: 14
v_gene: TRBV11-2
CDR3aa: CASSPGTGNEKLFF

len: 18
v_gene: TRBV27
CDR3aa: CASSPSGQIADSNQPQHF

len: 14
v_gene: TRBV2
CDR3aa: CASSAQGFQETQYF

len: 13
v_gene: TRBV30
CDR3aa: CAWSRDTNEKLFF

len: 15
v_gene: TRBV3-1/TRBV3-2
CDR3aa: CASSQDSGGADTQYF

len: 13
v_gene: TRBV2
CDR3aa: CAKARQGTYEQYF

len: 17
v_gene: TRBV19
CDR3aa: CASSPPRVLTGNYGYTF

len: 18
v_gene: TRBV3-1/TRBV3-2
CDR3aa: CASSPRWSGGIYTGELFF

len: 13
v_gene: TRBV18
CDR3aa: CASSPSGGHGYTF

len: 21
v_gene: TRBV21-1
CDR3aa: CASSKFPFFLKPGQGRNEQFF

len: 16
v_gene: TRBV6-5
CDR3aa: CASSYGQGAPYTEAFF

len: 15
v_gene: TRBV18
CDR3aa: CASSPSGKDNSPLHF

len: 15
v_gene: TRBV7-3
CDR3aa: CASSRTGQGASGYTF

len: 11
v_gene: TRBV20-1
CDR3aa: CSARLHSGYTF

len: 15
v_gene: TRBV6-5
CDR3aa: CASSTTGGSGEKLFF

len: 16
v_gene: TRBV5-6
CDR3aa: CASSLARGLAEETQYF

len: 14
v_gene: TRBV9
CDR3aa: CASQPSGRTDTQYF

len: 16
v_gene: TRBV2
CDR3aa: CASRETGADPISGYTF

len: 14
v_gene: TRBV19
CDR3aa: CASRSTGPNYGYTF

len: 15
v_gene: TRBV6-5
CDR3aa: CASSYSSGPQETQYF

len: 16
v_gene: TRBV7-9
CDR3aa: CASSQGQGFYNSPLHF

len: 14
v_gene: TRBV10-3
CDR3aa: CAISGQGGFHGYTF

len: 14
v_gene: TRBV3-1/TRBV3-2
CDR3aa: CASSRQAHSSPLHF

len: 15
v_gene: TRBV18
CDR3aa: CASSLSGRGANVLTF

len: 15
v_gene: TRBV7-5
CDR3aa: CVRRGSSGTLHGYTF

len: 16
v_gene: TRBV18
CDR3aa: CASSPVTQQANYGYTF

len: 15
v_gene: TRBV21-1
CDR3aa: CASSNPRAGHQPQHF

len: 14
v_gene: TRBV4-1
CDR3aa: CASSQITRSDTQYF

len: 11
v_gene: TRBV19
CDR3aa: CASRQGDGYTF

len: 13
v_gene: TRBV10-3
CDR3aa: CAISEDSYNEQFF

len: 13
v_gene: TRBV19
CDR3aa: CASSWDRVTEAFF

len: 16
v_gene: TRBV7-9
CDR3aa: CASSPRINRELRGYTF

len: 14
v_gene: TRBV28
CDR3aa: CASSPGQGPKAPVF

len: 15
v_gene: TRBV7-5
CDR3aa: CVRSLGTVGFNGYTF

len: 17
v_gene: TRBV5-1
CDR3aa: CASSLHPGQGTGETQYF

len: 15
v_gene: TRBV5-4
CDR3aa: CASSSHSSGANVLTF

len: 14
v_gene: TRBV6-5
CDR3aa: CASYFGGNGETQYF

len: 15
v_gene: TRBV5-1
CDR3aa: CASSLSQGKGNTIYF

len: 13
v_gene: TRBV7-9
CDR3aa: CASSPDSYTEAFF

len: 14
v_gene: TRBV5-1
CDR3aa: CASSFLGTATEAFF

len: 13
v_gene: TRBV5-1
CDR3aa: CASSSQGNTEAFF

len: 14
v_gene: TRBV7-8
CDR3aa: CASTAKEPGETQYF

len: 13
v_gene: TRBV4-2
CDR3aa: CASSPTSGETQYF

len: 16
v_gene: TRBV7-8
CDR3aa: CASSLGDRIPNQPQHF

len: 17
v_gene: TRBV9
CDR3aa: CASSAGRNRARGNTIYF